This entry features one TCR beta chain sequence. The data originate from a study of blood T cell repertoires in COVID-19. Original handling: Nucleated cell number was recorded as an estimate derived from reference gene primer amplification. Assay: immunoSEQ multiplex PCR; the TCRdb copy retains only in-frame clones and omits some. That table supplies the V and J calls and clone size; D and trimming were determined from the DNA. The table lists approximately 170,000 clones, about 80% of them singletons, with about 2.7% in the top ten. V was clipped by 3 bases and J by 7 bases; unmatched bases: 5. From germline, CDR1 is SGDLS and CDR2 YYNGEE. The CDR3 extends over 16 amino acids.

The specimen was peripheral blood. This chain connects TRBV9 to TRBJ2-1; 15 nucleotides agree with TRBD2. This sequence was found in a human donor with acute or convalescent COVID-19. The donor label of this sample is uncertain. The CDR3 sequence is CASSAGGTSGGNEQFF. CDR3 coding DNA: TGTGCCAGCAGCGCCGGAGGGACTAGCGGGGGGAATGAGCAGTTCTTC.